This T cell receptor (beta chain) emerged from a study of cytomegalovirus exposure and HLA in healthy donors. This clone was seen once. There are 17 residues in the CDR3. V shed 0 bases and J 10 bases; nucleotides not matched to a gene: 15. Germline V CDR1 and CDR2: GTSNPN, SVGIG (reference sequence). Primers included in the PCR were 60 Vbeta and 13 Jbeta primers. The method was immunoSEQ multiplex PCR; TCRdb's version includes in-frame clones alone and lacks a portion of them. The sample holds tens of thousands of clones, 60% to 80% seen once. This sequence originates from a female donor in good health and CMV-seronegative. The sample taken for sequencing was PBMCs. The chain is built from TRBV30 and TRBJ1-6; 7 nucleotides agree with TRBD1. In DNA, the CDR3 is TGTGCCTGGAGTGTACCCCGCTTGGACAGGAAGAGGTCACCCCTCCACTTT. Translation: CAWSVPRLDRKRSPLHF.